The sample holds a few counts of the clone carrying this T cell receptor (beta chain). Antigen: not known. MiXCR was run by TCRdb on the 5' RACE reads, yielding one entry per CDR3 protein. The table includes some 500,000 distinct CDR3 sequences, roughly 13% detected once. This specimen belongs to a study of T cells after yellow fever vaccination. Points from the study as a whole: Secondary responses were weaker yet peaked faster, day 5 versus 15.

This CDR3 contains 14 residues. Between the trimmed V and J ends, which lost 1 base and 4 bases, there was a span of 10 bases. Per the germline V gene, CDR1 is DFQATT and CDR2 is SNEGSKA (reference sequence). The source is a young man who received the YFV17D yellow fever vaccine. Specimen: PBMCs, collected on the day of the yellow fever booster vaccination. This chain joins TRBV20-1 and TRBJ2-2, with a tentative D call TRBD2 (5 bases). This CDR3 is CSARGGGSTGELFF. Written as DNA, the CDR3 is TGCAGTGCTAGAGGGGGTGGGAGCACCGGGGAGCTGTTTTTT.